The 23 T cell receptor beta chains reported below all come from one sample, sequenced in a study of blood T cell repertoires in COVID-19. Only in-frame clones appear in the TCRdb table, and some are missing; sequencing was by immunoSEQ multiplex PCR. The table lists approximately 160,000 clones, around four fifths of them singletons. Input material: peripheral blood. The source is a man aged 40-55 years who had recovered from COVID-19.

This clone was detected once. The V call is TRBV4-2, the J call TRBJ2-1, with 10 nucleotides matching TRBD2. CDR1 and CDR2 (germline): LGHNA, YNFKEQ. The CDR3 extends over 16 amino acids. Unmatched junction bases numbered 10, after V lost 6 bases and J lost 5 bases. The CDR3: CASRPHLAGVDNEQFF. The CDR3 DNA reads as TGTGCCAGCAGACCCCACCTAGCGGGAGTTGACAATGAGCAGTTCTTC.

The chain is built from TRBV5-6 and TRBJ1-2; TRBD1 might be the D (6 bases). V was cut by 0 bases and J by 8 bases, with 14 bases left in between. CDR3 size: 14 residues. In germline, CDR1 is SGHDT, CDR2 YYEEEE. CDR3 loop: CASSLARGLGGYTF. The CDR3 nucleotides read TGTGCCAGCAGCTTGGCCAGGGGTTTGGGGGGCTACACCTTC.

The chain employs TRBV23-1 and TRBJ2-7; a possible D gene is TRBD1 (5 bases). TRBV23-1 is an open reading frame, and its role is uncertain. The CDR3 sequence is 13 residues long. V was trimmed by 6 bases and J by 3 bases, leaving 12 bases between them. The chain's CDR3 is CASRRGFYYEQYF. The CDR3, as DNA: TGCGCCAGCAGAAGGGGCTTCTACTACGAGCAGTACTTC.

The chain recombines TRBV5-5 with TRBJ2-5, with a tentative D call TRBD1 (6 bases). V was shortened by 1 base and J by 10 bases, with 14 bases between the two germline ends. Germline V lookup: CDR1 SGHKS, CDR2 YYEKEE (reference sequence). The CDR3 runs to 13 residues. This CDR3 is CASSLRDTLNQYF. The CDR3 DNA is TGTGCCAGCAGCTTGAGGGACACCTTAAACCAGTACTTC.

This rearrangement joins TRBV19 to TRBJ2-7; no clear D. CDR3 length: 14 residues. V was clipped by 4 bases and J by 6 bases, with 16 bases between them. Germline-derived CDR1 and CDR2 are LNHDA and SQIVND (reference sequence). For the CDR3, the DNA is TGTGCCAGTAGTACCTACCTTCAGGATTCCGAGCAGTACTTC. This gives the protein CASSTYLQDSEQYF.

There are a few counts of this clone. This sequence joins TRBV13 and TRBJ2-1; D unclear. CDR1 and CDR2 (germline): PRHDT, FYEKMQ (reference sequence). This CDR3 has 13 residues. The ends were cut back, 2 bases at V and 8 bases at J, with 10 bases in the middle. The CDR3 bases are TGTGCCAGCAGCTTAAGTGGTGGCTATGAGCAGTTCTTC. Protein: CASSLSGGYEQFF.

This rearrangement joins TRBV11-3 to TRBJ2-5, with D perhaps TRBD2 (7 bases). V lost 3 bases to trimming and J lost 5 bases, with 19 bases between them. The V gene's germline CDR1 is SGHNT and CDR2 YENEEA. The CDR3 consists of 16 residues. This CDR3 reads CASSFDGTPGGETQYF. CDR3 coding DNA: TGTGCCAGCAGCTTCGACGGGACACCGGGGGGCGAGACCCAGTACTTC.

This chain links TRBV18 with TRBJ2-7; no definite D call. CDR3 length equals 14 residues. Germline V gene sequence: CDR1 KGHSH, CDR2 LQKENI. V lost 2 bases to trimming and J lost 0 bases, with 8 bases between them. CDR3 nucleotides: TGTGCCAGCTCACCAAAGAGACACTCCTACGAGCAGTACTTC. It is translated as CASSPKRHSYEQYF.

The rearrangement links TRBV6-5 to TRBJ2-5; 8 bases fit TRBD1. Trimming took 7 bases from V and 1 from J; bases not matched to a gene: 5. CDR1 and CDR2 from the germline V gene are MNHEY and SVGAGI. CDR3 size: 14 residues. The CDR3 region is CASTFRGPQETQYF. DNA of the CDR3: TGTGCCAGCACCTTCAGGGGGCCCCAAGAGACCCAGTACTTC.

V and J are TRBV9 and TRBJ2-7; D is possibly TRBD2 (6 bases). Per germline, CDR1 SGDLS and CDR2 YYNGEE. The length of the CDR3 is 13 residues. Deletions cut 4 bases from V and 3 bases from J, with 11 bases between. CDR3 coding DNA: TGTGCCAGCAGCACTGACGGGGGCTACGAGCAGTACTTC. This codes for CASSTDGGYEQYF.

The chain combines TRBV4-2 with TRBJ1-4; D call uncertain. The CDR3 sequence is 13 residues long. Between the trimmed V and J ends, which lost 1 base and 7 bases, there was a span of 7 bases. The germline V gene has CDR1 LGHNA and CDR2 YNFKEQ. CDR3 bases: TGTGCCAGCAGCCAAGGCCAGCGTGAAAAACTGTTTTTT. This encodes CASSQGQREKLFF.

V is TRBV5-5 and J is TRBJ1-2, with D perhaps matching TRBD1 (5 bases). Trimming pared 0 bases from V and 2 bases from J, leaving 8 bases between. Germline V gene lookup returns CDR1 SGHKS and CDR2 YYEKEE (reference sequence). The CDR3 is 14 residues long. In DNA form, the CDR3 reads TGTGCCAGCAGCTTGGTTTCAGGGAACTATGGCTACACCTTC. It codes for CASSLVSGNYGYTF.

The rearrangement uses TRBV19 and TRBJ2-7; TRBD2 might be the D (6 bases). Germline loops: CDR1 LNHDA, CDR2 SQIVND (reference sequence). The CDR3 is made up of 13 amino acids. Trimming took off 5 bases at V and 4 bases at J, with 12 bases between the two ends. The CDR3 here is CASSSGLKYEQYF. CDR3 nucleotides: TGTGCCAGTAGTTCGGGACTGAAATACGAGCAGTACTTC.

The CDR3 region is CAWSSGIPEKLFF. The CDR3 DNA follows: TGTGCCTGGAGTTCCGGGATCCCCGAAAAACTGTTTTTT. The V gene is TRBV30, the J gene TRBJ1-4; the D is unclear. This CDR3 comprises 13 residues. V was shortened by 2 bases and J by 8 bases, with 12 bases between the two germline ends. In germline, CDR1 is GTSNPN, CDR2 SVGIG (reference sequence).

V is TRBV2 and J is TRBJ2-3; tentative D call: TRBD1 (5 bases). The CDR3 has 13 amino acids. V shed 3 bases and J shed 3 bases, with 7 bases lying between them. CDR1 and CDR2 from the germline V gene are SNHLY and FYNNEI. The CDR3 reads CASSDSGTDTQYF. The CDR3 DNA reads as TGTGCCAGCAGTGATTCAGGGACAGATACGCAGTATTTT. The complete variable domain, with remaining parts taken from reference TRBV2 and TRBJ2-3, reads EPEVTQTPSHQVTQMGQEVILRCVPISNHLYFYWYRQILGQKVEFLVSFYNNEISEKSEIFDDQFSVERPDGSNFTLKIRSTKLEDSAMYFCASSDSGTDTQYFGPGTRLTVL.

This clone has just a few counts. The gene calls are TRBV5-5 and TRBJ1-1; D gene unclear. The V gene's germline CDR1 is SGHKS and CDR2 YYEKEE (reference sequence). This CDR3 is built from 14 residues. Trimming shortened V by 0 bases and J by 5 bases, and 11 bases separated the two germline ends. In nucleotides, the CDR3 is TGTGCCAGCAGCTTGGCCATCGGGAGGACTGAAGCTTTCTTT. Protein: CASSLAIGRTEAFF.

The V and J genes are TRBV5-7 and TRBJ1-2; TRBD1 matches at 7 bases. TRBV5-7 is classed as an ORF, of uncertain function. This CDR3 comprises 14 residues. V lost 4 bases, J lost 6 bases, and 9 bases stayed unmatched. The CDR3 nucleotides read TGTGCCAGCAGCGGGGACAGCGAGTTCCATGGCTACACCTTC. Encoded protein: CASSGDSEFHGYTF.

This chain links TRBV10-3 with TRBJ2-3, with D maybe TRBD1 (6 bases). Germline-derived CDR1 and CDR2 are ENHRY and SYGVKD. V gave up 0 bases and J gave up 7 bases, with 11 bases separating them. CDR3 length: 14 residues. The CDR3 sequence is CAISESSGTNTQYF. In DNA, the CDR3 is TGTGCCATCAGTGAGTCGTCAGGGACAAATACGCAGTATTTT.

V and J are TRBV12-1 and TRBJ2-7; no check of the table's D call, TRBD1, against the DNA was made. TRBV12-1 is assigned pseudogene status. CDR3 length equals 13 residues. CDR3: CASSFDWANEQYF. In DNA, the CDR3 is TGTGCCAGCAGCTTTGACTGGGCTAACGAGCAGTACTTC.

The count of this clone is one. The rearrangement uses TRBV11-1 and TRBJ1-2; 8 bases agree with TRBD1. V trimming: 3 bases; J trimming: 8 bases; junction bases outside the gene matches: 11. The CDR3 is made up of 15 amino acids. Per germline, CDR1 SGHAT and CDR2 FQDESV (reference sequence). CDR3 protein: CASSLGQAVLGGYTF. In nucleotides, the CDR3 is TGTGCCAGCAGCTTGGGACAGGCGGTCCTGGGAGGCTACACCTTC.

This clone has ten or more counts. Other DNA sequences within the sample encode an identical CDR3. The chain is built from TRBV6-2 or TRBV6-3 and TRBJ1-2; 9 bases are a match to TRBD1. V shed 4 bases, J shed 0 bases, and the junction held 0 bases outside the gene matches. Germline CDR1 MNHEY, CDR2 SVGEGT. This CDR3 region has 14 residues. The CDR3 loop reads CASSWTGANYGYTF. CDR3 coding DNA: TGTGCCAGCAGTTGGACAGGGGCTAACTATGGCTACACCTTC.

This clone was picked up one time. V and J are TRBV11-2 and TRBJ2-1; 7 nucleotides line up with TRBD2. V was pared by 5 bases and J by 2 bases, with 9 bases of the junction left unmatched. Germline CDR1 reads SGHAT; CDR2 reads FQNNGV. The length of the CDR3 is 16 residues. The CDR3 region is CASSHAPSGPYNEQFF. CDR3 nucleotides: TGTGCCAGCAGCCACGCCCCTAGCGGTCCCTACAATGAGCAGTTCTTC.

The chain carries TRBV3-1 (or the pseudogene TRBV3-2) and TRBJ2-5; D possibly corresponds to TRBD2 (5 bases). Trimming stripped 0 bases from V and 5 bases from J, with 19 bases between. The CDR3 spans 17 residues. The germline CDR1 and CDR2 sequences are LGHDT and YNNKEL (reference sequence). In DNA, the CDR3 is TGTGCCAGCAGCCAAGAATCATATCTTCGGGGTCGTGAGACCCAGTACTTC. Translation gives CASSQESYLRGRETQYF.